The 10 T cell receptor beta chains below come from one sample, sequenced in a study of CD8 T cells in Susac syndrome. RNA, at roughly 0.5 to 1 ug, was reverse transcribed with random hexamers. Each CDR3 protein is one row after TCRdb ran MiXCR on the immunoSEQ multiplex PCR reads. This table has roughly 70,000 distinct CDR3 sequences, over 90% appearing once. Specimen: CD4+ T cells from PBMCs. Receptors originate from a human donor with multiple sclerosis.

The chain recombines TRBV20-1 with TRBJ1-1, with D possibly matching TRBD1 (5 bases). This CDR3 has 12 residues. V lost 6 bases, J lost 4 bases, and 12 bases lay in between. Germline CDR1 DFQATT, CDR2 SNEGSKA (reference sequence). CDR3 protein: CSADAGGTEAFF. CDR3 sequence (DNA): TGCAGTGCCGATGCGGGGGGCACTGAAGCTTTCTTT.

The chain has TRBV7-9 and TRBJ1-1; D call uncertain. The V end lost 1 base, the J end lost 5 bases, and 14 bases lay between the germline ends. Germline V gene lookup returns CDR1 SEHNR and CDR2 FQNEAQ (reference sequence). The CDR3 contains 15 residues. CDR3 protein: CASSLEFGSGTEAFF. CDR3 nucleotides: TGTGCCAGCAGCTTAGAGTTCGGGTCCGGGACTGAAGCTTTCTTT.

This clonotype was recorded only once. DNA of the CDR3: TGTGCCAGCAGCTTATTTCGCGGTTCCGGGGAGCTGTTTTTT. It yields the protein CASSLFRGSGELFF. The rearrangement joins TRBV7-2 to TRBJ2-2; unclear D gene. The length of the CDR3 is 14 residues. V lost 2 bases to trimming and J lost 6 bases, with 10 bases between them. The germline CDR1 and CDR2 sequences are SGHTA and FQGNSA.

The chain is built from TRBV2 and TRBJ2-7; 9 bases align to TRBD1. The junction had 3 bases not matched to a gene; V was cut back by 8 bases and J by 1 base. Per germline, CDR1 SNHLY and CDR2 FYNNEI. CDR3 length: 13 amino acids. CDR3 sequence (DNA): TGTGCCAGCGCCGGGACAGGGTCCTACGAGCAGTACTTC. It codes for CASAGTGSYEQYF.

This rearrangement joins TRBV18 to TRBJ2-3, with D hard to call. The CDR3 is 14 amino acids. The ends were cut back, 0 bases at V and 2 bases at J, with 6 bases in the middle. Germline-derived CDR1 and CDR2 are KGHSH and LQKENI. CDR3 nucleotides: TGTGCCAGCTCACCACCTCTCGTCACAGATACGCAGTATTTT. It translates to CASSPPLVTDTQYF.

The rearrangement uses TRBV28 and TRBJ1-1, with 7 bases fitting TRBD1. With V trimmed by 4 bases and J by 10 bases, 6 bases remained unmatched. This CDR3 region has 12 residues. Looked up from germline, CDR1 is MDHEN and CDR2 is SYDVKM. The CDR3 sequence: CASSSVDRLAFF. The CDR3 DNA reads TGTGCCAGCAGTTCTGTGGACAGGTTAGCTTTCTTT. Looking up the rest from reference TRBV28 and TRBJ1-1 gives the full variable domain: DVKVTQSSRYLVKRTGEKVFLECVQDMDHENMFWYRQDPGLGLRLIYFSYDVKMKEKGDIPEGYSVSREKKERFSLILESASTNQTSMYLCASSSVDRLAFFGQGTRLTVV.

This chain links TRBV9 with TRBJ2-7; maybe TRBD2 (7 bases). The CDR3 covers 16 residues. Deletions cut 4 bases from V and 7 bases from J, with 24 bases between. Germline assignment: CDR1 SGDLS and CDR2 YYNGEE. DNA of the CDR3: TGTGCCAGCAGCAAAGAACGTGGGGGGGCCGGTGAAGAGCAGTACTTC. Encoded protein: CASSKERGGAGEEQYF. The variable domain in full, with the rest retrieved from reference TRBV9 and TRBJ2-7, is DSGVTQTPKHLITATGQRVTLRCSPRSGDLSVYWYQQSLDQGLQFLIQYYNGEERAKGNILERFSAQQFPDLHSELNLSSLELGDSALYFCASSKERGGAGEEQYFGPGTRLTVT.

This chain's CDR3 is CSARSEDTQYF. The CDR3 coding sequence is TGCAGTGCTAGGTCAGAGGATACGCAGTATTTT. The chain is built from TRBV20-1 and TRBJ2-3, with D unresolved. Trimming removed 3 bases from V and 6 bases from J, with 7 bases in between. The CDR3 is 11 amino acids. CDR1 is DFQATT and CDR2 is SNEGSKA in the germline V gene (reference sequence).

This sequence joins TRBV7-2 and TRBJ1-5; no firm D call. This CDR3 has 14 amino acids. The germline V gene encodes CDR1 SGHTA and CDR2 FQGNSA. Trimming shortened V by 0 bases and J by 4 bases, and 7 bases separated the two germline ends. The CDR3: CASSLAGGNQPQHF. The CDR3 bases are TGTGCCAGCAGCTTAGCAGGTGGGAATCAGCCCCAGCATTTT.

This clonotype was detected once. The chain carries TRBV5-1 and TRBJ2-7, with D possibly being TRBD1 (5 bases). Trimming removed 1 base at V and 7 bases at J, with 18 bases between. Germline CDR1 is SGHRS and CDR2 is YFSETQ. This CDR3 region has 15 residues. The CDR3 sequence is CASSLNAQAIGEQYF. CDR3 in DNA: TGCGCCAGCAGCTTGAACGCACAGGCAATTGGTGAGCAGTACTTC.